The 19 T cell receptor beta chains listed next were all sequenced from one sample in a study of T cell clones after liver transplantation. Data came from immunoSEQ multiplex PCR; TCRdb stores just in-frame clones and leaves some out. This sample has more than 95,000 clones, with about nine tenths found just once. The sequenced sample was CD4+ T cells from blood, obtained 12 months after liver transplant. The source of these receptors is a human patient who received a liver transplant. Some of the T cells might come from the graft donor.

The chain links TRBV19 to TRBJ1-5; D perhaps matches TRBD1 (6 bases). V shed 5 bases and J shed 7 bases, with 15 bases lying between them. This CDR3 comprises 14 residues. Germline assignment: CDR1 LNHDA and CDR2 SQIVND (reference sequence). This CDR3 reads CASSPLRQAQPQHF. The CDR3 nucleotides are TGTGCCAGTAGTCCCCTTCGACAGGCGCAGCCCCAGCATTTT.

The genes are TRBV11-2 and TRBJ2-1; the D is unclear. Germline V CDR1 and CDR2: SGHAT, FQNNGV. The CDR3 contains 15 residues. Trimming cost V 5 bases and J 8 bases, with 19 bases left between them. The CDR3 region has the DNA TGTGCCAGCAGCCCAAGTCAGGTGCAGGTCGATGAGCAGTTCTTC. Protein sequence: CASSPSQVQVDEQFF.

The chain uses TRBV21-1 and TRBJ2-7; TRBD2, as called in the table, went unchecked against the DNA. TRBV21-1 is a pseudogene locus. CDR3 length: 17 residues. As DNA, the CDR3 is TGTGCCAGCAGCAAACCGACTAGACAGTTATCCCTCGACGAGCAGTACTTC. Its protein is CASSKPTRQLSLDEQYF.

In DNA form, the CDR3 reads TGTGCCAGCAGCTTACGGGGGGGCTCCACTGAAGCTTTCTTT. It is translated as CASSLRGGSTEAFF. This sequence joins TRBV11-2 and TRBJ1-1; TRBD1 might be the D (6 bases). The CDR3 length is 14 residues. Germline assignment: CDR1 SGHAT and CDR2 FQNNGV. V was pared by 2 bases and J by 4 bases, with 11 bases between.

The chain joins TRBV2 to TRBJ1-5; weak D call: TRBD1 (5 bases). Germline CDR1 is SNHLY and CDR2 is FYNNEI. V lost 6 bases to trimming and J lost 5 bases, with 17 bases between them. The CDR3 extends over 15 amino acids. The CDR3 DNA is TGTGCCAGCAGCCTCGAAACAGGCGGGGATCAGCCCCAGCATTTT. It encodes CASSLETGGDQPQHF. Supplemented by reference TRBV2 and TRBJ1-5, the full variable domain reads EPEVTQTPSHQVTQMGQEVILRCVPISNHLYFYWYRQILGQKVEFLVSFYNNEISEKSEIFDDQFSVERPDGSNFTLKIRSTKLEDSAMYFCASSLETGGDQPQHFGDGTRLSIL.

This clone came up once. The rearrangement links TRBV6-1 to TRBJ2-7, with TRBD1 as a possible D gene (5 bases). CDR1 is MNHNS, CDR2 SASEGT, per germline. Trimming removed 6 bases at V and 2 bases at J, with 20 bases between. This CDR3 contains 16 residues. This chain's CDR3 is CASSERPGSITYEQYF. CDR3 sequence (DNA): TGTGCCAGCAGCGAAAGGCCAGGGTCCATCACCTACGAGCAGTACTTC.

This clone was detected only a few times. The chain recombines TRBV4-2 with TRBJ2-5, with 9 bases identical to TRBD1. The germline CDR1 and CDR2 sequences are LGHNA and YNFKEQ. Trimming cost V 0 bases and J 2 bases; bases outside gene matches: 10. This CDR3 comprises 18 residues. CDR3 in amino acids: CASSQDAGTGSKQETQYF. The CDR3 DNA reads as TGTGCCAGCAGCCAAGATGCCGGGACAGGGAGTAAACAAGAGACCCAGTACTTC.

J is TRBJ2-3 and V is TRBV9, with D unresolved. Between the trimmed V and J ends, which lost 4 bases and 2 bases, there was a span of 14 bases. The CDR3 has 15 amino acids. The germline CDR1 and CDR2 sequences are SGDLS and YYNGEE. CDR3 region: CASSLNTLATDTQYF. The CDR3 coding sequence is TGTGCCAGCAGCCTCAACACCTTGGCCACAGATACGCAGTATTTT.

This chain connects TRBV28 to TRBJ1-1, with D unclear. This CDR3 contains 13 residues. Germline V CDR1 and CDR2: MDHEN, SYDVKM. V was clipped by 1 base and J by 10 bases, with 13 bases between them. The CDR3 spells CASSLLPPAVAFF. The CDR3, as DNA: TGTGCCAGCAGTTTATTACCCCCCGCTGTAGCTTTCTTT.

The chain couples TRBV5-1 to TRBJ1-4, with 7 bases matching TRBD1. Germline V gene sequence: CDR1 SGHRS, CDR2 YFSETQ. V shed 4 bases, J shed 8 bases, and the junction held 14 bases outside the gene matches. The CDR3 has 16 amino acids. The DNA of the CDR3 is TGCGCCAGCAGCAAAGGACAGGAGTCGACCCCCGAAAAACTGTTTTTT. It specifies CASSKGQESTPEKLFF.

V is TRBV10-2 and J is TRBJ1-5; D perhaps matches TRBD1 (6 bases). Germline lookup yields CDR1 WSHSY and CDR2 SAAADI. This CDR3 has 14 amino acids. Trimming took 4 bases from V and 4 from J, leaving 11 bases between them. The CDR3 here is CASSVGGANQPQHF. The CDR3 bases are TGCGCCAGCAGTGTGGGGGGGGCAAATCAGCCCCAGCATTTT.

The rearrangement uses TRBV12-2 and TRBJ1-1. TRBV12-2 is assigned pseudogene status. The CDR3 has 14 residues. In DNA form, the CDR3 reads TGTGCAAGTCGGCGAGGGGAGTCTCACACTGAAGCTTTCTTT. Protein product: CASRRGESHTEAFF.

The chain combines TRBV2 with TRBJ2-7, with 7 bases identical to TRBD2. V gave up 5 bases and J gave up 4 bases; unmatched junction bases: 20. The CDR3 is 18 amino acids. Germline CDR1 and CDR2: SNHLY and FYNNEI. CDR3 residues: CASSTTRLGREPGYEQYF. The CDR3 bases are TGTGCCAGCAGTACTACCCGCCTTGGGCGGGAGCCCGGGTACGAGCAGTACTTC.

This clone was recorded only once. The V and J genes are TRBV2 and TRBJ2-1; 12 bases map to TRBD2. V trimming: 4 bases; J trimming: 12 bases; junction bases outside the gene matches: 7. The V gene's germline CDR1 is SNHLY and CDR2 FYNNEI. This CDR3 contains 14 residues. The CDR3 nucleotides are TGTGCCAGCAGTGGGCTAGCGGGAGGGCTGGTGCAGTTCTTC. Its translation: CASSGLAGGLVQFF. The complete variable domain, with remaining parts taken from reference TRBV2 and TRBJ2-1, reads EPEVTQTPSHQVTQMGQEVILRCVPISNHLYFYWYRQILGQKVEFLVSFYNNEISEKSEIFDDQFSVERPDGSNFTLKIRSTKLEDSAMYFCASSGLAGGLVQFFGPGTRLTVL.

V gene TRBV11-3 combines with J gene TRBJ2-1; no clear D gene. V was shortened by 5 bases and J by 1 base, with 6 bases between the two germline ends. The V gene's germline CDR1 is SGHNT and CDR2 YENEEA. CDR3 length: 13 amino acids. The CDR3 DNA is TGTGCCAGCAGCCCGAATTCCTACAATGAGCAGTTCTTC. Its protein is CASSPNSYNEQFF.

The chain links TRBV18 to TRBJ2-5; no definite D call. CDR1 is KGHSH and CDR2 is LQKENI in the germline V gene. V was pared by 5 bases and J by 4 bases, with 5 bases between. The CDR3 extends over 11 amino acids. Written as DNA, the CDR3 is TGTGCCAGCTCAGACGGAGAGACCCAGTACTTC. This translates into CASSDGETQYF.

The chain joins TRBV6-6 to TRBJ1-1; TRBD1 matches at 7 bases. Germline CDR1 is MNHNY and CDR2 is SVGAGI (reference sequence). J was trimmed by 2 bases and V by 5 bases; bases with no gene match: 11. This CDR3 is 16 amino acids long. CDR3 sequence reads: CASSHQRTGLNTEAFF. CDR3 nucleotide sequence: TGTGCCAGCAGTCACCAACGGACAGGACTAAACACTGAAGCTTTCTTT.

The chain recombines TRBV7-2 with TRBJ2-1, with D unresolved. Trimming stripped 1 base from V and 12 bases from J, with 13 bases between. The CDR3 is 13 residues long. Germline V gene sequence: CDR1 SGHTA, CDR2 FQGNSA. The CDR3 loop is CASSLGEFIRQFF. The DNA for the CDR3 is TGTGCCAGCAGCTTAGGTGAGTTCATCAGGCAGTTCTTC.

CDR3 protein: CASSPRDDTEAFF. CDR3 sequence (DNA): TGTGCCAGCAGTCCCCGGGACGACACTGAAGCTTTCTTT. V is TRBV6-5 and J is TRBJ1-1; weak D call: TRBD1 (5 bases). Trimming left V 5 bases short and J 3 bases short, with 10 bases between. This CDR3 region has 13 residues. Germline V lookup: CDR1 MNHEY, CDR2 SVGAGI.